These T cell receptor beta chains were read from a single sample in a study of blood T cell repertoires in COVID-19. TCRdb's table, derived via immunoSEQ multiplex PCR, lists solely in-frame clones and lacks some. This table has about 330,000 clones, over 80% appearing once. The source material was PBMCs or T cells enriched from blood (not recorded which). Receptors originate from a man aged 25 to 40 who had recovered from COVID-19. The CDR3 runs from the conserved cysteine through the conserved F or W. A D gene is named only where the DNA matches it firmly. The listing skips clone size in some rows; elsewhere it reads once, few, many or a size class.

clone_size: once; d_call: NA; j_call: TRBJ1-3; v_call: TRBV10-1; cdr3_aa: CASAAEAGNTIYF; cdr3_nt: TGCGCCAGCGCCGCGGAAGCTGGAAACACCATATATTTT
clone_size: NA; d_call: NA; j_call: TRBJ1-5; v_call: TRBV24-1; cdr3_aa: CATSSPNSNQPQHF; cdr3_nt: TGTGCCACCAGTTCACCTAATAGCAATCAGCCCCAGCATTTT
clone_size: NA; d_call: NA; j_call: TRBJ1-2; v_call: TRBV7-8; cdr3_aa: CASSLPRGGGYTF; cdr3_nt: TGTGCCAGCAGCTTACCACGAGGGGGTGGCTACACCTTC
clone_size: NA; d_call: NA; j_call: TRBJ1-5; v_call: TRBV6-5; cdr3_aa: CASSYSQGSQPQHF; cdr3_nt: TGTGCCAGCAGTTACTCCCAGGGCTCTCAGCCCCAGCATTTT
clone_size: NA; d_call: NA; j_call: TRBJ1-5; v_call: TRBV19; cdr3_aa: CASSIGGSPNQPQHF; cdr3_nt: TGTGCCAGTAGTATCGGGGGGTCTCCCAATCAGCCCCAGCATTTT
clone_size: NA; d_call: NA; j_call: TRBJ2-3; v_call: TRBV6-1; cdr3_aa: CASSEAVGSTDTQYF; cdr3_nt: TGTGCCAGCAGTGAAGCGGTCGGGAGCACAGATACGCAGTATTTT
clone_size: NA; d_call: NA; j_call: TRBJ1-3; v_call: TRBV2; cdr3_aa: CASSRGGSGNTIYF; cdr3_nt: TGTGCCAGCAGTAGGGGTGGCTCTGGAAACACCATATATTTT
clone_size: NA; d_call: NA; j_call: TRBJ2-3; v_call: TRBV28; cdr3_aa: CASSSQLLTSTDTQYF; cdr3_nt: TGTGCCAGCAGTTCCCAGCTGTTGACTAGCACAGATACGCAGTATTTT
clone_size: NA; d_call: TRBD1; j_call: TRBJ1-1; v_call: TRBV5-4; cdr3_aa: CASSTGQGAADTEAFF; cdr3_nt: TGTGCCAGCAGCACGGGACAGGGGGCTGCGGACACTGAAGCTTTCTTT
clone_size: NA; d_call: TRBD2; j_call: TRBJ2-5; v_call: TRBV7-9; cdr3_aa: CASSLGLADQETQYF; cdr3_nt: TGTGCCAGCAGCTTGGGACTAGCGGATCAAGAGACCCAGTACTTC
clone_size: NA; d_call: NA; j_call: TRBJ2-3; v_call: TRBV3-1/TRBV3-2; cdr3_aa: CASSQDQGTDTQYF; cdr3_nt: TGTGCCAGCAGCCAAGATCAGGGCACAGATACGCAGTATTTT
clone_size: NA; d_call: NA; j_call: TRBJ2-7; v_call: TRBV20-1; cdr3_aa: CSAEASSSQYF; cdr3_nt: TGCAGTGCAGAGGCTAGCAGCTCGCAGTACTTC
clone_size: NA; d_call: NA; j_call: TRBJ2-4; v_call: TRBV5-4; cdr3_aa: CASSSGSQAKNIQYF; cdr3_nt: TGTGCCAGCAGCTCCGGGTCCCAAGCCAAAAACATTCAGTACTTC
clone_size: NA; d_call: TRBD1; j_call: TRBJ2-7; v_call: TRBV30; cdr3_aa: CAWSSGTGSYEQYF; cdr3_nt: TGTGCCTGGAGTTCCGGGACAGGGTCCTACGAGCAGTACTTC
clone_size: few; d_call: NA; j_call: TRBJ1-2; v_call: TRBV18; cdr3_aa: CASSPPLKGGYTF; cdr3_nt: TGTGCCAGCTCACCACCACTCAAGGGGGGCTACACCTTC
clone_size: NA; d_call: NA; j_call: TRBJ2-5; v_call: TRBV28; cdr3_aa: CASSLFPGPQETQYF; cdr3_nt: TGTGCCAGCAGTCTATTTCCAGGGCCCCAAGAGACCCAGTACTTC
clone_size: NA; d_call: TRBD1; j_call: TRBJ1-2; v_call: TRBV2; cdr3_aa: CASSGQGQGGYTF; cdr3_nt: TGTGCCAGCAGTGGACAGGGCCAGGGGGGCTACACCTTC
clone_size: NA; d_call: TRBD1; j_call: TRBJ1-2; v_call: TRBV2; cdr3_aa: CASSDWDSANPNYGYTF; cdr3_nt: TGTGCCAGCAGTGATTGGGACAGCGCAAACCCTAACTATGGCTACACCTTC
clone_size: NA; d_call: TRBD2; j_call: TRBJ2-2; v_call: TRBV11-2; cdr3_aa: CASSPTSQGLFF; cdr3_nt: TGTGCCAGCAGCCCGACTAGCCAGGGGCTGTTTTTT
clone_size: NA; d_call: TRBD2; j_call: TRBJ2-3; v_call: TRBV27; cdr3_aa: CASSPGTSETDTQYF; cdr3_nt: TGTGCCAGCAGTCCAGGGACTAGCGAGACAGATACGCAGTATTTT
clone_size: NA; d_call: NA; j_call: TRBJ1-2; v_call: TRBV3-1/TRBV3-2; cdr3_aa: CASSQDFYYGYTF; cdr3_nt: TGTGCCAGCAGCCAAGATTTCTACTATGGCTACACCTTC
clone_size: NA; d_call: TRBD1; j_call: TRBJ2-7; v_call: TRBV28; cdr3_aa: CASLTAVLPGTGIDEQYF; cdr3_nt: TGTGCCAGCCTTACCGCTGTATTGCCCGGGACAGGCATAGACGAGCAGTACTTC
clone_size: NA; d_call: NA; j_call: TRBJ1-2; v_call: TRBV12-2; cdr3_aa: CASRIGLPYGYTF; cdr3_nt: TGTGCAAGTCGCATTGGACTGCCCTATGGCTACACCTTC
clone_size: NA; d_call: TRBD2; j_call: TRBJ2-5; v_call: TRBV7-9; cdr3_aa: CASSSGLAGSYQETQYF; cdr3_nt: TGTGCCAGCAGCTCGGGACTAGCGGGGTCGTACCAAGAGACCCAGTACTTC
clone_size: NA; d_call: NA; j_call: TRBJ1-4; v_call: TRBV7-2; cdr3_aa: CASSFQVPPGGQLFF; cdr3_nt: TGTGCCAGCAGCTTCCAGGTCCCACCCGGGGGACAACTGTTTTTT
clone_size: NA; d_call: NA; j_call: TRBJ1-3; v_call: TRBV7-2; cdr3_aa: CASSLGPDSLNTIYF; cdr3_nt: TGTGCCAGCAGCTTAGGCCCGGACAGCCTCAACACCATATATTTT
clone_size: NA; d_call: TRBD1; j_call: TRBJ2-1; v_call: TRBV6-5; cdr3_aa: CASSFLGTGADNEQFF; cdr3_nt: TGTGCCAGCAGTTTCCTCGGGACAGGAGCTGACAATGAGCAGTTCTTC
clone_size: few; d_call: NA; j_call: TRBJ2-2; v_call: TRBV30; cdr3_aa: CAWMSLGAGSTGELFF; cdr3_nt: TGTGCCTGGATGTCCCTAGGGGCGGGGAGCACCGGGGAGCTGTTTTTT
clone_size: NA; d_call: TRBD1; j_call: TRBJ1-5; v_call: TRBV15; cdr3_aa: CATSSGGQGNQPQHF; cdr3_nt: TGTGCCACCAGCAGCGGGGGACAGGGAAATCAGCCCCAGCATTTT
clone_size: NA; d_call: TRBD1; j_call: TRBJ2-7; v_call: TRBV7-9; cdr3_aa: CASSLGTGNYEQYF; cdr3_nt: TGTGCCAGCAGCTTAGGGACAGGAAACTACGAGCAGTACTTC
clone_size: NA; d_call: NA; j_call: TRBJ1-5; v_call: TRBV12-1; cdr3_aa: CASSFDWEGRHQPQHF; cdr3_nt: TGTGCCAGCAGCTTTGATTGGGAGGGCAGACATCAGCCCCAGCATTTT
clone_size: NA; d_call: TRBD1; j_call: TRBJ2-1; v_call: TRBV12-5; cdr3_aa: CASALGQGTDNEQFF; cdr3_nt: TGTGCTAGTGCCCTGGGACAGGGGACAGACAATGAGCAGTTCTTC
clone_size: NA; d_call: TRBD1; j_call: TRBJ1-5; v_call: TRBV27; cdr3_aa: CASRNAGGFRQPQHF; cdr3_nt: TGTGCCAGCAGGAACGCAGGGGGATTCCGTCAGCCCCAGCATTTT
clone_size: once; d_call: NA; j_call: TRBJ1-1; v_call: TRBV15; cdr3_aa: CATSRDPSSVEAFF; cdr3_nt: TGTGCCACCAGCAGAGATCCCTCCTCGGTCGAAGCTTTCTTT
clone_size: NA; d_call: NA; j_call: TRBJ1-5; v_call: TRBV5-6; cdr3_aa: CASSLAGSQPQHF; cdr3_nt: TGTGCCAGCAGCTTGGCGGGGAGTCAGCCCCAGCATTTT
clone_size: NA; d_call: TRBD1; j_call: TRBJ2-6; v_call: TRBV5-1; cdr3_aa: CASSGGTGTSSGANVLTF; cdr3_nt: TGCGCCAGCAGCGGGGGGACAGGGACCAGCTCTGGGGCCAACGTCCTGACTTTC
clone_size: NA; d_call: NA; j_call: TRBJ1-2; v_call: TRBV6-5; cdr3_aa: CASSYSLGSYGYTF; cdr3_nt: TGTGCCAGCAGTTACTCCTTGGGGAGCTATGGCTACACCTTC
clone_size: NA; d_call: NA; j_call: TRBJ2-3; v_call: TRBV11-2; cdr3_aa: CASSLQDTQYF; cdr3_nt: TGTGCCAGCAGCTTACAAGATACGCAGTATTTT
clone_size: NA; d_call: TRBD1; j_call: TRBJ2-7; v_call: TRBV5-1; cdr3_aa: CASSLERGTTGFTYEQYF; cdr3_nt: TGCGCCAGCAGCTTGGAACGAGGAACGACAGGGTTTACCTACGAGCAGTACTTC
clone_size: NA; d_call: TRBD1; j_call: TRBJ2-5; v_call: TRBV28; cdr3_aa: CASSLTPGTAGETQYF; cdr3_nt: TGTGCCAGCAGTCTGACCCCCGGGACAGCCGGGGAGACCCAGTACTTC
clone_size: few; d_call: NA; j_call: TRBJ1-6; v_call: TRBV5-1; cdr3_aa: CASSWDDGGNSPLHF; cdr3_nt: TGCGCCAGCAGCTGGGACGACGGGGGTAATTCACCCCTCCACTTT
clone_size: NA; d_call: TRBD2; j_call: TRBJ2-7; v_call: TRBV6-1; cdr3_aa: CASSEWASGPYEQYF; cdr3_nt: TGTGCCAGCAGTGAGTGGGCTAGCGGACCATACGAGCAGTACTTC
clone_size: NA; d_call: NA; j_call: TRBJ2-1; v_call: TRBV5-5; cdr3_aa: CASSLGQALSYNEQFF; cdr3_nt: TGTGCCAGCAGCTTGGGACAGGCCCTCTCCTACAATGAGCAGTTCTTC
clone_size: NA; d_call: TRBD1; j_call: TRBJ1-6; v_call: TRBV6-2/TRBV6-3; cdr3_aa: CASSYGTGDGYDSPLHF; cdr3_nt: TGTGCCAGCAGTTATGGGACAGGGGATGGATATGATTCACCCCTCCACTTT
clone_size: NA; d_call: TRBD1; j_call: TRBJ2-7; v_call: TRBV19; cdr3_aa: CASTGGLYEQYF; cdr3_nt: TGTGCCAGCACAGGGGGGCTCTACGAGCAGTACTTC
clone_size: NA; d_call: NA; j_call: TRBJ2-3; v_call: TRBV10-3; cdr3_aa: CAISELLTGEATDTQYF; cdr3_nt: TGTGCCATCAGTGAGTTATTAACCGGGGAGGCAACAGATACGCAGTATTTT
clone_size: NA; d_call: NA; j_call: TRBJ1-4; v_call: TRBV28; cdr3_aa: CASSLLGTTNEKLFF; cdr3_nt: TGTGCCAGCAGTTTACTGGGCACAACTAATGAAAAACTGTTTTTT